This TCR beta chain derives from a study of a mutant IDH1 vaccine in newly diagnosed glioma. Background on the study: Vaccination started 4-6 weeks after radiotherapy alone, or with temozolomide cycles.

The CDR3 length is 17 residues. Germline loops: CDR1 SEHNR, CDR2 FQNEAQ (reference sequence). The junction had 4 bases not matched to a gene; V was cut back by 2 bases and J by 1 base. Regarding the study as a whole: Pseudoprogression seemingly bore no relation to changes in top peripheral T cell clonotypes. The vaccine induced immune responses, and these occurred in more than 80% of patients.

Time point specified: week 5, during vaccination. Doses of 300 ug of mutant IDH1 20-mer peptide were given with topical imiquimod. Sequencing was performed with immunoSEQ multiplex PCR; in TCRdb, only in-frame clones are kept and a portion is missing. The sample comprises some 27,000 clones, 65% to 85% of which are singletons, and over 9% rests with the top ten. In the case of this clone: No antigen is known for it.

The J gene is TRBJ1-6, the V gene TRBV7-9, with 8 nucleotides matching TRBD1. The receptor was derived from a man aged 40-50 years with glioma. Specimen: PBMCs, collected from a glioma patient whose treatment included an IDH1 peptide vaccine. CDR3 coding DNA: TGTGCCAGCAGCTTACAGGGGGCGAAGTCCTATAATTCACCCCTCCACTTT. It yields the protein CASSLQGAKSYNSPLHF.